One and the same sample provided the 7 T cell receptor beta chains below, sequenced in a study of T cell responses to AZD1222 COVID-19 vaccine. Sequenced by immunoSEQ multiplex PCR; TCRdb stores in-frame clones only, minus some. Of some 99,000 clones detected, 88% appear once; the ten largest clones hold around 13%. The sequencing used peripheral blood, collected on day 0 of MenACWY control vaccination. Receptors originate from an adult in good health.

The rearrangement links TRBV5-6 to TRBJ2-3; D perhaps matches TRBD2 (6 bases). CDR3 size: 15 residues. Germline V gene data show CDR1 as SGHDT and CDR2 as YYEEEE. V dropped 0 bases and J dropped 1 base, with 9 bases sitting between them. For the CDR3, the DNA is TGTGCCAGCAGCTTGGTTGCTAGCGGCACAGATACGCAGTATTTT. It encodes CASSLVASGTDTQYF.

This chain connects TRBV9 to TRBJ2-3, with 9 bases aligning to TRBD1. Trimming took 3 bases from V and 1 from J; bases not matched to a gene: 6. Germline values: CDR1 SGDLS, CDR2 YYNGEE. The CDR3 loop spans 16 amino acids. CDR3 coding DNA: TGTGCCAGCAGCGATCACAGGGGGCAAGGCACAGATACGCAGTATTTT. This encodes CASSDHRGQGTDTQYF.

This chain joins TRBV11-2 and TRBJ2-4; 7 bases line up with TRBD2. Germline V lookup: CDR1 SGHAT, CDR2 FQNNGV. The CDR3 is 16 amino acids. V was clipped by 5 bases and J by 6 bases; unmatched bases: 13. The CDR3 region has the DNA TGTGCCAGCAGCCCCCAGCCGGGAGGTTCGGTAAACATTCAGTACTTC. The encoded protein is CASSPQPGGSVNIQYF.

CDR3 amino acids: CASTPGQRTLKAFF. The CDR3 nucleotides read TGTGCCAGCACCCCCGGACAGAGAACACTGAAAGCTTTCTTT. The chain recombines TRBV28 with TRBJ1-1; D may be TRBD1 (6 bases). This CDR3 contains 14 residues. CDR1 and CDR2 (germline): MDHEN, SYDVKM. Deletions cut 7 bases from V and 9 bases from J, with 21 bases between.

This clone was found a few times. This chain connects TRBV7-2 to TRBJ1-2; D gene ambiguous. In germline, CDR1 is SGHTA, CDR2 FQGNSA. The length of the CDR3 is 14 residues. V was cut by 2 bases and J by 7 bases, with 14 bases left in between. The CDR3 is CASSLSRRSGGYTF. CDR3 nucleotide sequence: TGTGCCAGCAGCTTAAGCCGGAGATCTGGTGGCTACACCTTC. Using reference TRBV7-2 and TRBJ1-2 for the parts outside the CDR3, the full variable domain is GAGVSQSPSNKVTEKGKDVELRCDPISGHTALYWYRQSLGQGLEFLIYFQGNSAPDKSGLPSDRFSAERTGGSVSTLTIQRTQQEDSAVYLCASSLSRRSGGYTFGSGTRLTVV.

V and J are TRBV6-5 and TRBJ1-6; D remains ambiguous. Germline V lookup: CDR1 MNHEY, CDR2 SVGAGI. The V and J ends lost 6 bases and 0 bases respectively, with 12 bases between them. The CDR3 extends over 16 amino acids. CDR3 sequence (DNA): TGTGCCAGCAGCTACGTAGGGAGCTCCTATAATTCACCCCTCCACTTT. It encodes CASSYVGSSYNSPLHF.

J is TRBJ1-5 and V is TRBV5-4; D not certain. The CDR3 has 13 residues. The V end was cut by 0 bases, the J end by 5 bases, with 6 bases between. Germline CDR1 is SGHNT and CDR2 is YYREEE (reference sequence). CDR3 bases: TGTGCCAGCAGCTTGGACGGTTATCAGCCCCAGCATTTT. The encoded protein is CASSLDGYQPQHF.